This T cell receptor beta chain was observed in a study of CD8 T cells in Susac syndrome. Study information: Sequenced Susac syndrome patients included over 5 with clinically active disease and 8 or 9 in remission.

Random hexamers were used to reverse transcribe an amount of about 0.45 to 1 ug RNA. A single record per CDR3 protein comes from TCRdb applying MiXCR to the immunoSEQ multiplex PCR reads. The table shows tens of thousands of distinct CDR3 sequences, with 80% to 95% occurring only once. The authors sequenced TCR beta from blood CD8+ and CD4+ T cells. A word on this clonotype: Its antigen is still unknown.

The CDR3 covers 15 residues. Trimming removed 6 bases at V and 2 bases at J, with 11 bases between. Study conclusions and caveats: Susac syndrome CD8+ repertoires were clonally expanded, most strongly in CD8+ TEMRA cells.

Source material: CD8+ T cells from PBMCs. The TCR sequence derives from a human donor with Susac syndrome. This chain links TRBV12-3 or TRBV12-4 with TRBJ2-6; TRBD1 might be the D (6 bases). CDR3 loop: CASRYRDTGANVLTF. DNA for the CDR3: TGTGCCAGCAGGTACAGGGACACTGGGGCCAACGTCCTGACTTTC.